This T cell receptor (beta chain) is from a study of T-cell memory formation after mild COVID-19. TCRdb passed the 5' RACE reads through MiXCR, listing each CDR3 protein once. In the table there are 45,000 to 65,000 distinct CDR3 sequences, over 7.5% of which are singletons. Trimming removed 7 bases at V and 2 bases at J, with 15 bases between. The germline V gene has CDR1 SQVTM and CDR2 ANQGSEA. The CDR3 totals 15 residues. The chain employs TRBV29-1 and TRBJ2-6; D is uncertain. The receptor was derived from a man between 18 and 29 years old who had mild COVID-19 (a few samples of this study predate the infection). Cell type and time point are not known. Material for sequencing was PBMCs or a T cell subset sorted from them (not recorded which). The CDR3 bases are TGCAGCGCCCAATCAGATTCAGCTGGGGCCAACGTCCTGACTTTC. It codes for CSAQSDSAGANVLTF. The whole variable domain, remainder taken from reference TRBV29-1 and TRBJ2-6, is SAVISQKPSRDICQRGTSLTIQCQVDSQVTMMFWYRQQPGQSLTLIATANQGSEATYESGFVIDKFPISRPNLTFSTLTVSNMSPEDSSIYLCSAQSDSAGANVLTFGAGSRLTVL.